Shown below are 9 T cell receptor beta chains from a single sample sequenced in a study of cytomegalovirus exposure and HLA in healthy donors. Amplification used 60 Vbeta primers and 13 Jbeta primers. Profiled with immunoSEQ multiplex PCR; TCRdb holds only in-frame clones, not every one. The sample holds about 100,000 clones, approximately 68% seen once. The sequenced sample was PBMCs. The receptors were gathered from a young woman in good health and CMV-seropositive.

J is TRBJ1-1 and V is TRBV6-4; 8 bases agree with TRBD1. With 2 bases clipped from V and 2 bases from J, the junction kept 1 base outside the gene matches. The length of the CDR3 is 14 residues. In germline, CDR1 is MRHNA, CDR2 SNTAGT. CDR3 sequence reads: CASSDGQGNTEAFF. CDR3 nucleotide sequence: TGTGCCAGCAGTGACGGACAGGGTAACACTGAAGCTTTCTTT.

This chain uses TRBV5-1 with TRBJ2-7; tentatively, D is TRBD1 (5 bases). CDR3 length equals 16 residues. Between the trimmed V and J ends, which lost 0 bases and 1 base, there was a span of 14 bases. CDR1 is SGHRS, CDR2 YFSETQ, per germline. The CDR3 DNA follows: TGCGCCAGCAGCTTGGCCGGCAGGGAACTTTCCTACGAGCAGTACTTC. Protein product: CASSLAGRELSYEQYF.

The chain recombines TRBV2 with TRBJ2-1; possibly TRBD2 for D (5 bases). CDR3 length equals 14 residues. V dropped 4 bases and J dropped 5 bases, with 12 bases sitting between them. Germline CDR1 and CDR2: SNHLY and FYNNEI. The CDR3 DNA reads TGTGCCAGCAGTGGGGAGCTTGTTAACAATGAGCAGTTCTTC. Translating gives CASSGELVNNEQFF.

The CDR3, as DNA: TGTGCCAGCAGTATCCTACAGGGGGAAAAACTGTTTTTT. Its protein product is CASSILQGEKLFF. V usage is TRBV6-6 and J usage is TRBJ1-4; 7 nucleotides match TRBD1. V lost 5 bases, J lost 8 bases, and 5 bases stayed unmatched. From germline, CDR1 is MNHNY and CDR2 SVGAGI (reference sequence). CDR3 length equals 13 residues.

The chain carries TRBV7-2 and TRBJ2-7, with D perhaps TRBD2 (7 bases). V gave up 4 bases and J gave up 0 bases, with 10 bases separating them. The germline CDR1 and CDR2 sequences are SGHTA and FQGNSA. The CDR3 is made up of 14 amino acids. The CDR3 sequence is CASSYAGASYEQYF. CDR3 DNA sequence: TGTGCCAGCAGCTATGCGGGGGCCTCCTACGAGCAGTACTTC.

In regard to this clone: Germline and junction disagree at one end, which may indicate a read error. The chain joins TRBV29-1 to TRBJ2-5; D is perhaps TRBD2 (6 bases). The CDR3 length is 16 residues. The germline gives CDR1 SQVTM, CDR2 ANQGSEA. CDR3 loop: CSVAGSGREFQVTQYF. The CDR3 DNA follows: TGCAGCGTTGCCGGGAGTGGGAGAGAATTTCAAGTGACCCAGTACTTC.

The chain is built from TRBV28 and TRBJ2-7; possibly TRBD2 for D (5 bases). The CDR3 spans 12 residues. Trimming took 11 bases from V and 5 from J, leaving 16 bases between them. The germline gives CDR1 MDHEN, CDR2 SYDVKM. The CDR3: CAAREGPNEQYF. The DNA for the CDR3 is TGTGCCGCAAGAGAGGGTCCTAACGAGCAGTACTTC. Full variable domain (rest looked up from reference TRBV28 and TRBJ2-7): DVKVTQSSRYLVKRTGEKVFLECVQDMDHENMFWYRQDPGLGLRLIYFSYDVKMKEKGDIPEGYSVSREKKERFSLILESASTNQTSMYLCAAREGPNEQYFGPGTRLTVT.

The chain links TRBV19 to TRBJ2-7; 12 nucleotides match TRBD2. J gave up 3 bases and V 1 base, and 1 base lay outside the gene matches. CDR3 size: 15 residues. CDR1 LNHDA and CDR2 SQIVND come from the germline V gene (reference sequence). The CDR3 region has the DNA TGTGCCAGTAGTATAGGGACTAGCGGGATCTACGAGCAGTACTTC. Protein sequence: CASSIGTSGIYEQYF.

The rearrangement uses TRBV5-4 and TRBJ2-1; 8 bases match TRBD1. The ends lost 4 bases at V and 7 bases at J; junction bases unmatched: 7. The CDR3 sequence is 14 residues long. The V gene's germline CDR1 is SGHNT and CDR2 YYREEE (reference sequence). CDR3: CASSIGTGINEQFF. DNA for the CDR3: TGTGCCAGCAGCATCGGGACAGGAATTAATGAGCAGTTCTTC.